This TCR beta chain was recovered during a study of shared clonotypes between healthy human individuals. Turning to the study itself: Used for every donor were three CD4 naive, three CD4 memory, two CD8 naive and one CD8 memory plate.

Both subsets, CD45RA+ naive and CD45RA-negative memory, were split from the CD4+ cells. The V gene's germline CDR1 is SGHDN and CDR2 FVKESK. The V end was cut by 4 bases, the J end by 6 bases, with 19 bases between. The CDR3 covers 15 residues. The protocol was immunoSEQ multiplex PCR, while the TCRdb copy is restricted to in-frame clones and leaves out a portion. The profile shows 2.3 million or so clones, approximately 93% of them singletons. Sample: naive CD4+ T cells from PBMCs. This sample's subset: CD45RA+ positively selected. The V gene is TRBV14, the J gene TRBJ2-7, with D tentatively TRBD2 (6 bases). This TCR came from a man between 18 and 29 years old in good health. Some clones in this sample may be carry-over from other donors' samples. The CDR3, as DNA: TGTGCCAGCAGCCGTTTGACTAGTGCCGTTCCCGAGCAGTACTTC. As protein: CASSRLTSAVPEQYF.